A single sample is the source of the 13 T cell receptor beta chains below, sequenced in a study of T cell repertoires in cytomegalovirus infection. Via MiXCR, TCRdb re-called the reads, giving one row per CDR3 protein. The table records fewer than 1,000,000 distinct CDR3 sequences, around 29% of them present only once. Their antigen targets remain unknown. This material consisted of cultured CD8+ T cells from PBMCs, taken from culture after CMV antigen stimulation. These receptor sequences come from a human donor in good health (CMV status not recorded). Some clones in this sample may be carry-over from other donors' samples.

The chain combines TRBV11-3 with TRBJ1-6; maybe TRBD1 (6 bases). In germline, CDR1 is SGHNT, CDR2 YENEEA. The CDR3 is made up of 23 amino acids. V lost 3 bases and J 2 bases, leaving 32 bases between the germline ends. The CDR3 protein is CASSFRRGVRYQSYTTYNSPLHF. The DNA of the CDR3 is TGTGCCAGCAGCTTCCGCAGGGGCGTTCGTTACCAATCCTATACGACCTATAATTCACCCCTCCACTTT.

The J gene is TRBJ2-2, the V gene TRBV6-2 or TRBV6-3, with 7 bases matching TRBD1. The junction had 8 bases not matched to a gene; V was cut back by 6 bases and J by 4 bases. The CDR3 has 15 residues. The germline V gene encodes CDR1 MNHEY and CDR2 SVGEGT. CDR3 sequence: CASSYTGAGTGELFF. CDR3 DNA sequence: TGTGCCAGCAGCTATACAGGGGCCGGCACCGGGGAGCTGTTTTTT.

This clonotype was counted only a few times. The chain links TRBV6-5 to TRBJ2-2, with 10 positions matching TRBD1. The CDR3 length is 17 residues. Germline assignment: CDR1 MNHEY and CDR2 SVGAGI. J lost 2 bases, V lost 5 bases, and 8 bases had no gene match. CDR3 sequence (DNA): TGTGCCAGCAGTACGGGGACAGGGGACCCAAACACCGGGGAGCTGTTTTTT. This sequence encodes CASSTGTGDPNTGELFF.

The chain links TRBV7-6 to TRBJ1-5; 7 nucleotides match TRBD1. Germline V lookup: CDR1 SGHVS, CDR2 FNYEAQ. The CDR3 spans 17 residues. Unmatched junction bases numbered 9, after V lost 2 bases and J lost 2 bases. Written as DNA, the CDR3 is TGTGCCAGCAGCTTATACCGGGGCAGGGGGGGCAATCAGCCCCAGCATTTT. This codes for CASSLYRGRGGNQPQHF.

V and J are TRBV11-2 and TRBJ2-2; a weak D match, TRBD1 (6 bases). The CDR3 contains 16 residues. The ends were cut back, 1 base at V and 4 bases at J, with 13 bases in the middle. From germline, CDR1 is SGHAT and CDR2 FQNNGV. The CDR3 DNA reads as TGTGCCAGCAGCTTAGGTGTAGGGGGACCCACCGGGGAGCTGTTTTTT. Encoded protein: CASSLGVGGPTGELFF.

V usage is TRBV6-5 and J usage is TRBJ1-4, with D hard to call. This CDR3 contains 15 residues. The germline CDR1 and CDR2 sequences are MNHEY and SVGAGI. The V gene lost 2 bases and the J gene lost 5 bases, with 12 bases spanning the gap. This CDR3 is CASSYGVSLNEKLFF. CDR3 DNA: TGTGCCAGCAGTTACGGAGTCAGCCTCAATGAAAAACTGTTTTTT.

The chain links TRBV29-1 to TRBJ1-2; 11 bases agree with TRBD1. The CDR3 is 14 amino acids. Germline values: CDR1 SQVTM, CDR2 ANQGSEA. Unmatched junction bases numbered 5, after V lost 6 bases and J lost 2 bases. The CDR3 protein is CSVSGTGGNYGYTF. Written as DNA, the CDR3 is TGCAGCGTCTCAGGGACAGGGGGAAACTATGGCTACACCTTC.

This clonotype was seen just once. The V gene is TRBV6-2 or TRBV6-3, the J gene TRBJ2-2; the match to TRBD2 covers 12 bases. The CDR3 consists of 17 residues. Per germline, CDR1 MNHEY and CDR2 SVGEGT. V lost 6 bases to trimming and J lost 4 bases; unmatched junction nucleotides: 9. CDR3 region: CASRFPSGGAGTGELFF. CDR3 in DNA: TGTGCCAGCAGATTCCCTAGCGGGGGGGCTGGCACCGGGGAGCTGTTTTTT.

The table lists this clonotype with a few counts. The chain joins TRBV19 to TRBJ1-2, with a tentative D call TRBD1 (6 bases). Per the germline V gene, CDR1 is LNHDA and CDR2 is SQIVND (reference sequence). V lost 1 base and J lost 4, with 13 bases in between. This CDR3 is 15 amino acids long. CDR3 region: CASSIAPGETYGYTF. The DNA of the CDR3 is TGTGCCAGTAGTATAGCCCCAGGGGAAACCTATGGCTACACCTTC.

J is TRBJ2-5 and V is TRBV7-9; tentatively, D is TRBD1 or TRBD2 (5 bases each). Looked up from germline, CDR1 is SEHNR and CDR2 is FQNEAQ (reference sequence). The CDR3 is 15 amino acids. V lost 3 bases and J lost 4, with 15 bases in between. This CDR3 is CASSFDEGNRETQYF. CDR3 nucleotide sequence: TGTGCCAGCAGCTTTGATGAGGGGAATAGAGAGACCCAGTACTTC.

This clonotype was counted between two and nine times. The genes are TRBV4-1 and TRBJ1-1, with TRBD1 matching 7 bases. CDR3 size: 15 residues. Unmatched junction bases numbered 10, after V lost 2 bases and J lost 7 bases. In germline, CDR1 is MGHRA, CDR2 YSYEKL. This CDR3 reads CASSQYDRALDEAFF. In DNA, the CDR3 is TGCGCCAGCAGCCAATACGACAGGGCACTTGATGAAGCTTTCTTT.

V usage is TRBV9 and J usage is TRBJ2-1; tentative D call: TRBD2 (6 bases). Per the germline V gene, CDR1 is SGDLS and CDR2 is YYNGEE. The CDR3 extends over 13 amino acids. Trimming took off 4 bases at V and 9 bases at J, with 14 bases between the two ends. The CDR3 bases are TGTGCCAGCAGCTCGGAGGGAGGAGTTGAGCAGTTCTTC. It codes for CASSSEGGVEQFF.

V and J are TRBV5-6 and TRBJ1-5, with 9 bases lining up with TRBD1. Germline CDR1 is SGHDT and CDR2 is YYEEEE. V trimming: 0 bases; J trimming: 6 bases; junction bases outside the gene matches: 7. This CDR3 is built from 16 residues. The CDR3 coding sequence is TGTGCCAGCAGCTTGGCCGGGGGGACAGGGTTTCAGCCCCAGCATTTT. It codes for CASSLAGGTGFQPQHF.